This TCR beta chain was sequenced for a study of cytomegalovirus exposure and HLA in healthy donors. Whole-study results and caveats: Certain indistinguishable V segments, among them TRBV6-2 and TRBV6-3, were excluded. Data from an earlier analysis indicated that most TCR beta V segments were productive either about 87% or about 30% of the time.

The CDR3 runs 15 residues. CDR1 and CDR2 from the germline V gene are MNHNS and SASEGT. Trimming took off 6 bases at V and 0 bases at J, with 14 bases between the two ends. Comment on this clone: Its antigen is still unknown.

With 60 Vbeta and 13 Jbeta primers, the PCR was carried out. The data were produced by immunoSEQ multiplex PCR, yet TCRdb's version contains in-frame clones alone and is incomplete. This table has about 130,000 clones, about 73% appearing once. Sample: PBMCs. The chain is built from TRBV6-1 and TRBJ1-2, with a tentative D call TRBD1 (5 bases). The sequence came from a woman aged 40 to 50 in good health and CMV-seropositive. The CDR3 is CASSSWGAANYGYTF. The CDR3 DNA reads TGTGCCAGCAGCTCCTGGGGCGCTGCTAACTATGGCTACACCTTC.